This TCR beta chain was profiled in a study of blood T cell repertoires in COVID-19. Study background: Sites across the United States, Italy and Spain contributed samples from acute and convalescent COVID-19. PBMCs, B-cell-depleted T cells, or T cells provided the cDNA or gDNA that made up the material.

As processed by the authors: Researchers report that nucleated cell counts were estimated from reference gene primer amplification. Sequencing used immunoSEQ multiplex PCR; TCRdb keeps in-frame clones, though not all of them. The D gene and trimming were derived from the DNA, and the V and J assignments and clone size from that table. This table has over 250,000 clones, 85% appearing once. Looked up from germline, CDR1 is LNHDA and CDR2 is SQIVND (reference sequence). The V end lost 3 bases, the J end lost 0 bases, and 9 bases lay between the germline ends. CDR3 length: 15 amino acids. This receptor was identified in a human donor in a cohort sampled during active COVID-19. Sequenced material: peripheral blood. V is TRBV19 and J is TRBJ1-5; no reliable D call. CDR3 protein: CASSIVGYSNQPQHF. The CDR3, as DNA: TGTGCCAGTAGTATTGTCGGGTATAGCAATCAGCCCCAGCATTTT. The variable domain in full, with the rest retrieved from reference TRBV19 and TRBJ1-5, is DGGITQSPKYLFRKEGQNVTLSCEQNLNHDAMYWYRQDPGQGLRLIYYSQIVNDFQKGDIAEGYSVSREKKESFPLTVTSAQKNPTAFYLCASSIVGYSNQPQHFGDGTRLSIL.